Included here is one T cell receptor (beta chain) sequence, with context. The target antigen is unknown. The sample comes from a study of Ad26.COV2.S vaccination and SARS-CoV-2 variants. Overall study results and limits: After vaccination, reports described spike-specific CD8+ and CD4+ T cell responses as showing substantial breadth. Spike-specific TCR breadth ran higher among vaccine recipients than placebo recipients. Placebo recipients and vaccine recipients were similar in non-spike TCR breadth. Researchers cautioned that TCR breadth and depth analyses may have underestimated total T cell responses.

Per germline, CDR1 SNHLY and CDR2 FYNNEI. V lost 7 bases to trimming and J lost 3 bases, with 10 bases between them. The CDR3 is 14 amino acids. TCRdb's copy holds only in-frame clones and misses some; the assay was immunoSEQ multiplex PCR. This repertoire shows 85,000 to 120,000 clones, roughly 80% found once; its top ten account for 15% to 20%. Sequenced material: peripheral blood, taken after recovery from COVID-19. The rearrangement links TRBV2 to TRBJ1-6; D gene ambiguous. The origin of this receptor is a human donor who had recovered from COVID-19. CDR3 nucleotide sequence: TGTGCCAGCACCCCTGGGCGCTATAATTCACCCCTCCACTTT. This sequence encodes CASTPGRYNSPLHF.